A single sample is the source of the 30 T cell receptor beta chains below, sequenced in a study of T-cell memory formation after mild COVID-19. TCRdb re-called the 5' RACE reads with MiXCR, one entry per CDR3 protein. The table lists about 430,000 distinct CDR3 sequences, 18% of them singletons. The sample was PBMCs or a T cell subset sorted from them (not recorded which). The source of these receptors is a man aged 18 to 30 who had mild COVID-19 (a few samples of this study predate the infection). Cell type and time point are not known.

This clonotype was seen a few times. This sequence joins TRBV7-9 and TRBJ2-1, with TRBD2 matching 8 bases. In germline, CDR1 is SEHNR, CDR2 FQNEAQ (reference sequence). With V trimmed by 4 bases and J by 4 bases, 9 bases remained unmatched. The CDR3 is 16 amino acids. Here the CDR3 DNA reads TGTGCCAGCAGCTCTTTTCGGGGGGGTTCGTACAATGAGCAGTTCTTC. Translated, it gives CASSSFRGGSYNEQFF. Based on the CDR3 plus reference TRBV7-9 and TRBJ2-1, the full variable domain is DTGVSQNPRHKITKRGQNVTFRCDPISEHNRLYWYRQTLGQGPEFLTYFQNEAQLEKSRLLSDRFSAERPKGSFSTLEIQRTEQGDSAMYLCASSSFRGGSYNEQFFGPGTRLTVL.

This clonotype occurred many times. The gene calls are TRBV7-2 and TRBJ1-2; D gene unclear. V gave up 5 bases and J gave up 2 bases, with 6 bases separating them. There are 12 residues in the CDR3. Germline V gives CDR1 SGHTA, CDR2 FQGNSA. This CDR3 reads CASSHSNYGYTF. CDR3 nucleotide sequence: TGTGCCAGCAGCCATTCGAACTATGGCTACACCTTC.

This clonotype was counted between two and nine times. The chain couples TRBV20-1 to TRBJ2-1, with D unclear. CDR1 DFQATT and CDR2 SNEGSKA come from the germline V gene (reference sequence). V was cut by 5 bases and J by 8 bases, with 7 bases left in between. The CDR3 totals 10 residues. The CDR3 loop reads CSAESYEQFF. CDR3 coding DNA: TGCAGTGCTGAAAGCTATGAGCAGTTCTTC.

This clonotype was counted a few times. The chain joins TRBV7-9 to TRBJ2-2, with D tentatively TRBD1 (5 bases). The CDR3 is made up of 14 amino acids. With 5 bases removed from V and 0 bases from J, the gap between germline ends came to 7 bases. Germline CDR1 and CDR2: SEHNR and FQNEAQ (reference sequence). CDR3 coding DNA: TGTGCCAGCAGCATCAGGGCGAACACCGGGGAGCTGTTTTTT. As protein: CASSIRANTGELFF.

This clonotype was found a few times. The rearrangement links TRBV6-2 or TRBV6-3 to TRBJ2-1; 12 bases are a match to TRBD2. Per the germline V gene, CDR1 is MNHEY and CDR2 is SVGEGT. The CDR3 has 15 residues. The V gene end was trimmed by 8 bases and the J gene end by 9 bases; junction bases not matched to a gene: 11. The DNA of the CDR3 is TGTGCCAGCTCCCTACCTAGCGGGGGGGCCGGTGAGCAGTTCTTC. This sequence encodes CASSLPSGGAGEQFF.

This sequence joins TRBV5-1 and TRBJ2-7; possibly TRBD2 for D (6 bases). V lost 3 bases and J lost 6, with 16 bases in between. In germline, CDR1 is SGHRS, CDR2 YFSETQ. This CDR3 has 14 residues. This chain's CDR3 is CASSSSRGSTEQYV. The CDR3 DNA is TGCGCCAGCAGCTCATCGCGGGGTTCGACCGAGCAGTACGTC.

The rearrangement uses TRBV27 and TRBJ1-5; 7 bases are shared with TRBD1. The V gene end was trimmed by 4 bases and the J gene end by 7 bases; junction bases not matched to a gene: 7. Germline loops: CDR1 MNHEY, CDR2 SMNVEV (reference sequence). The CDR3 has 14 residues. The CDR3 coding sequence is TGTGCCAGCAGTTCTCTGCAGGGGGTCCAGCCCCAGCATTTT. Encoded protein: CASSSLQGVQPQHF.

The gene calls are TRBV4-3 and TRBJ2-1; 10 positions match TRBD2. V was pared by 2 bases and J by 5 bases, with 12 bases of the junction left unmatched. Looked up from germline, CDR1 is LGHNA and CDR2 is YSLEER. CDR3 length equals 18 residues. In DNA, the CDR3 is TGCGCCAGCAGCCAAACGGGACTACGGACTAGCGGAAACAATGAGCAGTTCTTC. This translates into CASSQTGLRTSGNNEQFF.

J is TRBJ2-1 and V is TRBV27; perhaps D is TRBD1 or TRBD2 (5 bases each). CDR3 length: 16 amino acids. Germline V lookup: CDR1 MNHEY, CDR2 SMNVEV (reference sequence). Trimming cost V 4 bases and J 9 bases, with 22 bases left between them. The CDR3 DNA sequence: TGTGCCAGCAGTTCGAACCCGGGACCCTCTTATTCTGAGCAGTTCTTC. Translating it yields CASSSNPGPSYSEQFF.

This clonotype has just a few counts. The chain recombines TRBV15 with TRBJ2-4, with D perhaps given as TRBD1 or TRBD2 (5 bases each). Trimming removed 1 base from V and 3 bases from J, with 13 bases in between. In germline, CDR1 is LNHNV, CDR2 YYDKDF (reference sequence). The CDR3 spans 16 residues. The CDR3 protein is CATSRGGTLDKNIQYF. The CDR3 DNA follows: TGTGCCACCAGCAGAGGGGGGACCCTCGACAAAAACATTCAGTACTTC.

There are a few counts of this clonotype. The V gene is TRBV7-9, the J gene TRBJ2-1, with TRBD2 matching over 9 bases. The CDR3 covers 17 residues. The V segment lost 4 bases and the J segment 2 bases; nucleotides outside the gene matches: 9. Per germline, CDR1 SEHNR and CDR2 FQNEAQ (reference sequence). The CDR3 protein is CASSSHRAGGPYNEQFF. CDR3 bases: TGTGCCAGCAGCTCCCACAGAGCGGGGGGACCCTACAATGAGCAGTTCTTC.

The chain carries TRBV20-1 and TRBJ1-2; D gene ambiguous. The CDR3 has 14 residues. From germline, CDR1 is DFQATT and CDR2 SNEGSKA (reference sequence). The V end lost 0 bases, the J end lost 5 bases, and 13 bases lay between the germline ends. The CDR3 DNA reads as TGCAGTGCTAGAGATCGATCAGGCTTATATGGCTACACCTTC. This translates into CSARDRSGLYGYTF.

This clonotype was seen only a few times. This rearrangement joins TRBV5-5 to TRBJ1-1, with a tentative D call TRBD1 (5 bases). Germline V lookup: CDR1 SGHKS, CDR2 YYEKEE (reference sequence). The CDR3 totals 14 residues. V was cut by 0 bases and J by 4 bases, with 10 bases left in between. The DNA of the CDR3 is TGTGCCAGCAGCTTGGCAGGGAGGAGCACTGAAGCTTTCTTT. Translation gives CASSLAGRSTEAFF.

This clonotype was seen repeatedly, ten times or more. The chain joins TRBV3-1 to TRBJ2-3; D unclear. V was trimmed by 4 bases and J by 1 base, leaving 9 bases between them. The length of the CDR3 is 14 residues. Germline CDR1 LGHDT, CDR2 YNNKEL (reference sequence). The CDR3 sequence is CASSPSGRTDTQYF. In nucleotides, the CDR3 is TGTGCCAGCAGCCCCTCGGGTCGCACAGATACGCAGTATTTT.

In this sample, this clonotype turned up a few times. An end of the junction differs from the germline gene, which may be a read error. The chain has TRBV2 and TRBJ2-1, with 7 nucleotides matching TRBD1. Germline CDR1 reads SNHLY; CDR2 reads FYNNEI. CDR3 size: 12 residues. DNA of the CDR3: TGTGCCAGCACTGAACAGGGGAATGAGCAGTTCTTC. It codes for CASTEQGNEQFF.

V is TRBV7-9 and J is TRBJ1-1; TRBD1 is a possible D gene (6 bases). V was pared by 4 bases and J by 4 bases, with 16 bases between. This CDR3 has 15 residues. Germline values: CDR1 SEHNR, CDR2 FQNEAQ (reference sequence). The CDR3 DNA sequence: TGTGCCAGCAGCTCACTTGACAGGCCGGCCACTGAAGCTTTCTTT. Translated: CASSSLDRPATEAFF.

This chain joins TRBV30 and TRBJ2-2, with D uncertain. Germline V gene lookup returns CDR1 GTSNPN and CDR2 SVGIG (reference sequence). There are 13 residues in the CDR3. The ends were cut back, 4 bases at V and 1 base at J, with 7 bases in the middle. The CDR3 loop is CAWTGRNTGELFF. The CDR3 bases are TGTGCCTGGACCGGTCGGAACACCGGGGAGCTGTTTTTT.

This clonotype was recorded at least ten times. The rearrangement links TRBV4-3 to TRBJ2-3, with D hard to call. From germline, CDR1 is LGHNA and CDR2 YSLEER. The CDR3 has 16 amino acids. The ends were cut back, 5 bases at V and 3 bases at J, with 18 bases in the middle. The CDR3 sequence is CASSKAPFPVTDTQYF. DNA for the CDR3: TGCGCCAGCAGCAAGGCCCCATTTCCTGTGACAGATACGCAGTATTTT.

At least ten counts were recorded for this clonotype. The genes are TRBV7-6 and TRBJ2-3, with 7 bases aligning to TRBD1. V gave up 4 bases and J gave up 1 base; unmatched junction bases: 11. CDR1 SGHVS and CDR2 FNYEAQ come from the germline V gene. There are 17 residues in the CDR3. In DNA, the CDR3 is TGTGCCAGCAGCTCAAGAACAGGGGCCCAAGGCACAGATACGCAGTATTTT. Translation: CASSSRTGAQGTDTQYF.

A few counts support this clonotype. The chain joins TRBV2 to TRBJ2-3, with 8 positions matching TRBD2. Germline assignment: CDR1 SNHLY and CDR2 FYNNEI. The ends lost 4 bases at V and 8 bases at J; junction bases unmatched: 5. The length of the CDR3 is 13 residues. The CDR3 loop is CASSAGGAGTQYF. In DNA, the CDR3 is TGTGCCAGCAGTGCCGGGGGGGCCGGTACGCAGTATTTT.

This clonotype was observed a handful of times. The chain recombines TRBV5-1 with TRBJ2-1; TRBD2 matches 10 bases. Germline trimming cut 10 bases from V and 5 bases from J; bases unmatched to any gene: 6. Germline CDR1 is SGHRS and CDR2 is YFSETQ. The CDR3 is 13 residues long. CDR3 nucleotides: TGCGCCGCGAGCGGGGGGGCAAACAATGAGCAGTTCTTC. Amino acid sequence: CAASGGANNEQFF.

In this sample, this clonotype turned up many times. The chain couples TRBV6-4 to TRBJ2-1; D may be TRBD1 (6 bases). This CDR3 comprises 15 residues. Per germline, CDR1 MRHNA and CDR2 SNTAGT. V dropped 2 bases and J dropped 4 bases, with 12 bases sitting between them. This chain's CDR3 is CASSDGRGPYNEQFF. For the CDR3, the DNA is TGTGCCAGCAGTGACGGCAGGGGACCTTACAATGAGCAGTTCTTC.

The rearrangement joins TRBV20-1 to TRBJ2-3; perhaps TRBD2 as D (6 bases). Trimming pared 3 bases from V and 0 bases from J, leaving 10 bases between. This CDR3 has 14 amino acids. The germline V gene has CDR1 DFQATT and CDR2 SNEGSKA (reference sequence). The CDR3 DNA is TGCAGTGCTAGCGAACTAGCAAGCACAGATACGCAGTATTTT. It translates to CSASELASTDTQYF.

This clonotype was seen a few times. The J gene is TRBJ2-2, the V gene TRBV9, with TRBD2 matching over 8 bases. The ends lost 4 bases at V and 5 bases at J; junction bases unmatched: 10. The germline CDR1 and CDR2 sequences are SGDLS and YYNGEE. CDR3 size: 16 residues. For the CDR3, the DNA is TGTGCCAGCAGCCCCCGGACTAGCCGAGGGACCGGGGAGCTGTTTTTT. Translated: CASSPRTSRGTGELFF.

Only a few counts were recorded for this clonotype. V usage is TRBV6-2 or TRBV6-3 and J usage is TRBJ2-3; D is uncertain. Between the trimmed V and J ends, which lost 2 bases and 2 bases, there was a span of 20 bases. Per germline, CDR1 MNHEY and CDR2 SVGEGT. The CDR3 extends over 18 amino acids. The CDR3 DNA is TGTGCCAGCAGTTACCATCCTCGATCAAGTTTCCACACAGATACGCAGTATTTT. It specifies CASSYHPRSSFHTDTQYF.

The CDR3 reads CASSEPAGAQETQYF. CDR3 sequence (DNA): TGCGCCAGCAGTGAGCCAGCGGGGGCCCAAGAGACCCAGTACTTC. The chain joins TRBV10-2 to TRBJ2-5, with 8 bases lining up with TRBD2. With 2 bases clipped from V and 1 base from J, the junction kept 3 bases outside the gene matches. Germline CDR1 reads WSHSY; CDR2 reads SAAADI. CDR3 length: 15 amino acids.

The rearrangement uses TRBV6-5 and TRBJ1-6; tentatively, D is TRBD1 (5 bases). Trimming took off 7 bases at V and 1 base at J, with 8 bases between the two ends. Germline V lookup: CDR1 MNHEY, CDR2 SVGAGI. The CDR3 length is 14 residues. CDR3 DNA sequence: TGTGCCAGCAAGGAGGGGTCCTATAATTCACCCCTCCACTTT. Translation gives CASKEGSYNSPLHF.

This clonotype was detected a few times. V usage is TRBV7-9 and J usage is TRBJ2-7, with D possibly being TRBD2 (5 bases). Germline V lookup: CDR1 SEHNR, CDR2 FQNEAQ (reference sequence). Trimming removed 3 bases from V and 8 bases from J, with 8 bases in between. This CDR3 spans 11 amino acids. DNA for the CDR3: TGTGCCAGCAGCTTGGCGGGCCAGCAGTACTTC. It is translated as CASSLAGQQYF.

This clonotype has a handful of counts. The chain couples TRBV3-1 to TRBJ1-5, with D perhaps TRBD1 (5 bases). Germline V lookup: CDR1 LGHDT, CDR2 YNNKEL (reference sequence). V was shortened by 4 bases and J by 7 bases, with 14 bases between the two germline ends. The CDR3 has 14 amino acids. The CDR3 here is CASSRSGGGQPQHF. The CDR3 DNA reads as TGTGCCAGCAGCCGAAGCGGGGGGGGACAGCCCCAGCATTTT.

The gene calls are TRBV4-3 and TRBJ1-6; 12 bases align to TRBD1. Germline CDR1 and CDR2: LGHNA and YSLEER. The V gene end was trimmed by 2 bases and the J gene end by 10 bases; junction bases not matched to a gene: 9. The CDR3 covers 17 residues. As DNA, the CDR3 is TGCGCCAGCAGCCAAAACCCGGGGACAGGGGGCTGGTCACCCCTCCACTTT. Translation gives CASSQNPGTGGWSPLHF.